These 12 T cell receptor beta chains share one sample of origin, sequenced in a study of CD8+ T cells in alopecia areata. Treatment: oral pan-JAK inhibitor, 5-10 mg twice daily. Following RNA extraction, reverse transcription yielded cDNA that acted as the sequencing template. Some clones are missing from TCRdb's copy, which holds only in-frame ones; the method was immunoSEQ multiplex PCR. Of around 200,000 clones in the sample, about 53% were seen once. This sample comprised CD8+ T cells sorted from blood, obtained at week 24, from a patient treated with tofacitinib. The receptor set was obtained from a human donor with alopecia areata.

About this clone itself: The conserved phenylalanine or tryptophan normally closing the CDR3 is absent here, so this likely arose from a read error. The limits of the CDR3 on the DNA are not certain, so only TCRdb's listed CDR3 is given. The chain couples TRBV20-1 to TRBJ2-7; the table gives TRBD1 as D, unverified against the DNA. A total of 11 residues make up the CDR3, ends included. Germline-derived CDR1 and CDR2 are DFQATT and SNEGSKA (reference sequence). This chain's CDR3 is CSARRRVRLFG.

Turning to this clone: The sample contains more than one DNA sequence encoding this CDR3. This chain joins TRBV30 and TRBJ2-7; D is undetermined. The CDR3 runs 13 residues. Germline V gives CDR1 GTSNPN, CDR2 SVGIG (reference sequence). V lost 0 bases to trimming and J lost 0 bases, with 6 bases between them. The CDR3 sequence: CAWSVSVSYEQYF. The DNA for the CDR3 is TGTGCCTGGAGTGTCAGCGTCTCCTACGAGCAGTACTTC.

This clone was picked up a small number of times. This chain links TRBV11-2 with TRBJ1-1; no reliable D call. Germline-derived CDR1 and CDR2 are SGHAT and FQNNGV. V was pared by 6 bases and J by 1 base, with 9 bases between. The CDR3 extends over 13 amino acids. CDR3 residues: CASRPGRNTEAFF. The CDR3 DNA is TGTGCCAGCAGACCTGGACGGAACACTGAAGCTTTCTTT.

J is TRBJ2-2 and V is TRBV11-2, with D possibly being TRBD1 (6 bases). The CDR3 spans 15 residues. The germline V and J ends were trimmed by 5 bases and 1 base, with 11 bases remaining between them. Germline lookup yields CDR1 SGHAT and CDR2 FQNNGV. The CDR3 protein is CASSHGTLNTGELFF. In nucleotides, the CDR3 is TGTGCCAGCAGCCACGGGACATTGAACACCGGGGAGCTGTTTTTT.

This chain joins TRBV2 and TRBJ2-3; the D is unclear. Trimming pared 0 bases from V and 0 bases from J, leaving 7 bases between. Germline V gene sequence: CDR1 SNHLY, CDR2 FYNNEI. This CDR3 has 15 amino acids. The CDR3 bases are TGTGCCAGCAGTGAAGCGTGGGATAGCACAGATACGCAGTATTTT. Amino acids: CASSEAWDSTDTQYF.

J is TRBJ1-1 and V is TRBV30; 8 bases are a match to TRBD1. The junction had 9 bases not matched to a gene; V was cut back by 2 bases and J by 4 bases. Germline CDR1 GTSNPN, CDR2 SVGIG (reference sequence). CDR3 length: 15 residues. The CDR3 coding sequence is TGTGCCTGGAGTCCCCGGGACAGGCGAATCACTGAAGCTTTCTTT. It yields the protein CAWSPRDRRITEAFF.

The chain is built from TRBV27 and TRBJ1-2; D is possibly TRBD1 (6 bases). The CDR3 is 15 residues long. Germline V gene sequence: CDR1 MNHEY, CDR2 SMNVEV (reference sequence). V was clipped by 5 bases and J by 4 bases, with 17 bases between them. CDR3 in amino acids: CASSRDNNIPYGYTF. The CDR3 bases are TGTGCCAGCAGTAGGGACAATAACATTCCCTATGGCTACACCTTC.

At least ten counts were recorded for this clone. CDR3 loop: CASSATGTKNNEQFF. The CDR3 DNA sequence: TGCGCCAGCAGCGCGACAGGGACCAAGAACAATGAGCAGTTCTTC. The chain uses TRBV10-2 and TRBJ2-1, with 7 bases fitting TRBD1. CDR3 length: 15 residues. CDR1 is WSHSY and CDR2 is SAAADI in the germline V gene. V shed 6 bases and J 5 bases; nucleotides not matched to a gene: 10.

The V gene is TRBV19, the J gene TRBJ2-7; D unclear. Germline assignment: CDR1 LNHDA and CDR2 SQIVND (reference sequence). V was trimmed by 5 bases and J by 4 bases, leaving 12 bases between them. This CDR3 is built from 13 residues. The DNA for the CDR3 is TGTGCCAGTAGTGCCGGGCAAGGATACGAGCAGTACTTC. The encoded protein is CASSAGQGYEQYF.

This clone was seen a few times. This sequence joins TRBV7-9 and TRBJ2-2; 10 nucleotides agree with TRBD1. V was clipped by 11 bases and J by 3 bases; unmatched bases: 6. CDR3 size: 14 residues. Germline V gives CDR1 SEHNR, CDR2 FQNEAQ (reference sequence). In DNA form, the CDR3 reads TGTGCCGGCCCCGGACAGGGGGACACCGGGGAGCTGTTTTTT. Translated: CAGPGQGDTGELFF.

This rearrangement joins TRBV10-3 to TRBJ1-2, with 9 bases identical to TRBD1. In germline, CDR1 is ENHRY, CDR2 SYGVKD. V lost 0 bases, J lost 4 bases, and 0 bases stayed unmatched. The CDR3 consists of 14 residues. CDR3 coding DNA: TGTGCCATCAGTGAGTCGACAGGGGGCTATGGCTACACCTTC. It codes for CAISESTGGYGYTF.

This clone was recorded a few times. The rearrangement uses TRBV4-3 and TRBJ2-1; maybe TRBD2 (6 bases). Trimming took 1 base from V and 4 from J, leaving 11 bases between them. CDR3 length equals 15 residues. Germline V gene sequence: CDR1 LGHNA, CDR2 YSLEER. CDR3 in DNA: TGCGCCAGCAGCCAAGGACTAGAGCCTTACAATGAGCAGTTCTTC. It translates to CASSQGLEPYNEQFF.